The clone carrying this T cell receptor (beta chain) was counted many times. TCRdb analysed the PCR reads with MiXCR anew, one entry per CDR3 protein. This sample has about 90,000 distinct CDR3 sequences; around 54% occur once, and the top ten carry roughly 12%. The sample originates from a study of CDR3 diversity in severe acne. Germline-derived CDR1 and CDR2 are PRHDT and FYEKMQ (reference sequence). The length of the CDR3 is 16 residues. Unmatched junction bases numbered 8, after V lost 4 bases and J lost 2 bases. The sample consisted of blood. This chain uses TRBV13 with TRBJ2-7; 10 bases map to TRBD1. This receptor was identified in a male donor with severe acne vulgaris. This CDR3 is CASSSAPGQGTYEQYF. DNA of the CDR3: TGTGCCAGCAGCTCAGCTCCGGGACAGGGGACCTACGAGCAGTACTTC.